This is a list of T cell receptor beta chains from one sample in a study of identical twins. Using its own MiXCR run on the 5' RACE reads, TCRdb lists one record per CDR3 protein. The sample holds a few hundred thousand distinct CDR3 sequences, around 8.3% seen once. This same sample was also part of a study on yellow fever vaccine responses in identical twins.

Sequencing input: CD8+ T cells sorted from blood. The receptors here all came from a woman between 18 and 30 years old in good health. Each CDR3 is given with its conserved first and last residue. The order of the fields is CDR3 DNA, CDR3 protein, V gene, clone size, CDR3 length, D gene, J gene. D genes are given only for firm matches. Expanded clones get a size class; other rows say once, few or many, or leave the size out.

DNA: TGTGCCAGCAGTTACTCGGGGGACTGGGATGAGCAGTTCTTC
CDR3: CASSYSGDWDEQFF
V: TRBV6-2/TRBV6-3
size: many
length: 14
D: -
J: TRBJ2-1

DNA: TGTGCCAGCACCTACCTAAGCACAGATACGCAGTATTTT
CDR3: CASTYLSTDTQYF
V: TRBV6-1
size: -
length: 13
D: -
J: TRBJ2-3

DNA: TGTGCCGGGACTAAATTCAGCACAGATACGCAGTATTTT
CDR3: CAGTKFSTDTQYF
V: TRBV7-9
size: many
length: 13
D: TRBD2
J: TRBJ2-3

DNA: TGTGCCAGCAGCTTAGAGGCAGGGAGCTCCTACGAGCAGTACTTC
CDR3: CASSLEAGSSYEQYF
V: TRBV7-6
size: many
length: 15
D: -
J: TRBJ2-7

DNA: TGCGCCAGCAGCTTGGCCTGGGGCGGGGCCTACGAGCAGTACTTC
CDR3: CASSLAWGGAYEQYF
V: TRBV5-1
size: few
length: 15
D: -
J: TRBJ2-7

DNA: TGTGCCATCAGTGTTGAGGGTGGGCCTGAAGCTTTCTTT
CDR3: CAISVEGGPEAFF
V: TRBV10-3
size: many
length: 13
D: -
J: TRBJ1-1

DNA: TGTGCCAGCAGCTTCAGGGTCGAAGAAAAACTGTTTTTT
CDR3: CASSFRVEEKLFF
V: TRBV7-9
size: few
length: 13
D: -
J: TRBJ1-4

DNA: TGCGCCAGCAGCCAAGATAGGGTGGCGAGCACCGGGGAGCTGTTTTTT
CDR3: CASSQDRVASTGELFF
V: TRBV4-3
size: few
length: 16
D: -
J: TRBJ2-2

DNA: TGTGCCAGCAGCCGATGGGGTGCCGCCGAAGGGGAGCTGTTTTTT
CDR3: CASSRWGAAEGELFF
V: TRBV14
size: many
length: 15
D: -
J: TRBJ2-2

DNA: TGCGCCAGCAGCGCCGGGTCCAGGGTCTTCACTGAAGCTTTCTTT
CDR3: CASSAGSRVFTEAFF
V: TRBV5-1
size: many
length: 15
D: -
J: TRBJ1-1

DNA: TGTGCCAGCAGTCCTGGACTACCTTACAATGAGCAGTTCTTC
CDR3: CASSPGLPYNEQFF
V: TRBV28
size: -
length: 14
D: -
J: TRBJ2-1

DNA: TGTGCCAGCAGCCAAACAGGGACCGGGGAGCTGTTTTTT
CDR3: CASSQTGTGELFF
V: TRBV3-1
size: many
length: 13
D: -
J: TRBJ2-2

DNA: TGTGCCAGCAGCTTATTGGGGGGCTTTACGGGAGAGACCCAGTACTTC
CDR3: CASSLLGGFTGETQYF
V: TRBV7-8
size: once
length: 16
D: -
J: TRBJ2-5

DNA: TGTGCCAGCAGAGGGAGGGACAGCCCTACCTACGAGCAGTACTTC
CDR3: CASRGRDSPTYEQYF
V: TRBV12-3/TRBV12-4
size: many
length: 15
D: -
J: TRBJ2-7

DNA: TGTGCCAGCAGCTCCGGGAGATCGAACACCGGGGAGCTGTTTTTT
CDR3: CASSSGRSNTGELFF
V: TRBV7-9
size: -
length: 15
D: -
J: TRBJ2-2

DNA: TGTGCCAGCAGTTACTCAGACGCGTTCTACACCTTC
CDR3: CASSYSDAFYTF
V: TRBV6-2/TRBV6-3
size: few
length: 12
D: -
J: TRBJ1-2

DNA: TGTGCCAGTAGGAACCAGGGACTAGCGGACCAAGAGACCCAGTACTTC
CDR3: CASRNQGLADQETQYF
V: TRBV19
size: few
length: 16
D: TRBD2
J: TRBJ2-5

DNA: TGTGCCATCAGGGAGGGACAACTGAACACCGGGGAGCTGTTTTTT
CDR3: CAIREGQLNTGELFF
V: TRBV10-3
size: few
length: 15
D: -
J: TRBJ2-2

DNA: TGTGCCAGCAGCCGAGGGGACAGGGGGTATGAAGAGACCCAGTACTTC
CDR3: CASSRGDRGYEETQYF
V: TRBV3-1
size: few
length: 16
D: TRBD1
J: TRBJ2-5

DNA: TGTGCCAGCAGCCAAGGGACAGCGAACGGCAATCAGCCCCAGCATTTT
CDR3: CASSQGTANGNQPQHF
V: TRBV4-2
size: few
length: 16
D: -
J: TRBJ1-5

DNA: TGTGCCAGCACCCAGGGGATTTCACCCCTCCACTTT
CDR3: CASTQGISPLHF
V: TRBV6-5
size: few
length: 12
D: -
J: TRBJ1-6

DNA: TGTGCCAGCAGTCCACAGGGGAAGGGTGGCTACACCTTC
CDR3: CASSPQGKGGYTF
V: TRBV14
size: -
length: 13
D: TRBD1
J: TRBJ1-2

DNA: TGTGCCAGCAGCGGACGACTAGCGGGGACCCAGTACAATGAGCAGTTCTTC
CDR3: CASSGRLAGTQYNEQFF
V: TRBV9
size: few
length: 17
D: TRBD2
J: TRBJ2-1

DNA: TGCAGTGCCGATACTAGCGGAGGGGGGGATGAGCAGTTCTTC
CDR3: CSADTSGGGDEQFF
V: TRBV20-1
size: -
length: 14
D: TRBD2
J: TRBJ2-1

DNA: TGTGCCAGCAGCTCTCCGGGACAGGGTCTGTACGAGCAGTACTTC
CDR3: CASSSPGQGLYEQYF
V: TRBV9
size: many
length: 15
D: TRBD1
J: TRBJ2-7

DNA: TGTGCCAGCAGCTCGTATGGGGGCGGAGGCGAGCAGTACTTC
CDR3: CASSSYGGGGEQYF
V: TRBV21-1
size: many
length: 14
D: -
J: TRBJ2-7

DNA: TGTGCCAGCAGTGGGCAGGGAAGGGAGACCCAGTACTTC
CDR3: CASSGQGRETQYF
V: TRBV28
size: -
length: 13
D: -
J: TRBJ2-5

DNA: TGTGCCAGCAGTTTAATGGGACTAGGGGCAGATACGCAGTATTTT
CDR3: CASSLMGLGADTQYF
V: TRBV12-3/TRBV12-4
size: -
length: 15
D: TRBD2
J: TRBJ2-3

DNA: TGCGCCAGCAGCCCAGCGGGGGGGGGTGACACTGAAGCTTTCTTT
CDR3: CASSPAGGGDTEAFF
V: TRBV5-1
size: few
length: 15
D: -
J: TRBJ1-1

DNA: TGCGCCAGCAGCCAAGATCGGGTCACCTACGAGCAGTACTTC
CDR3: CASSQDRVTYEQYF
V: TRBV4-3
size: -
length: 14
D: -
J: TRBJ2-7

DNA: TGTGCCAGCAGCGCTACGAATGATGCAGATACGCAGTATTTT
CDR3: CASSATNDADTQYF
V: TRBV6-1
size: -
length: 14
D: -
J: TRBJ2-3

DNA: TGTGCCAGCAGTTTTGTGCGGAGAGCCTACAATGAGCAGTTCTTC
CDR3: CASSFVRRAYNEQFF
V: TRBV6-5
size: -
length: 15
D: -
J: TRBJ2-1

DNA: TGTGCCAGCAGCTTAGGCCGGGGAGTGTCGCGTACAGATACGCAGTATTTT
CDR3: CASSLGRGVSRTDTQYF
V: TRBV11-2
size: many
length: 17
D: -
J: TRBJ2-3

DNA: TGTGCCAGCAGCTACGGGCGGAAAAAAACTGAAGCTTTCTTT
CDR3: CASSYGRKKTEAFF
V: TRBV28
size: -
length: 14
D: -
J: TRBJ1-1

DNA: TGCGCCAGCAGCTCCTGGACAGGGGGTGGATACGAGCAGTACTTC
CDR3: CASSSWTGGGYEQYF
V: TRBV5-1
size: many
length: 15
D: TRBD1
J: TRBJ2-7

DNA: TGTGCCAGCAGTTATAGGGACTCTAACACCGGGGAGCTGTTTTTT
CDR3: CASSYRDSNTGELFF
V: TRBV7-2
size: -
length: 15
D: -
J: TRBJ2-2

DNA: TGCGCCAGCAGCGTTTCTACTTCCGGGACCTATGATCTCCACGAGCAGTACTTC
CDR3: CASSVSTSGTYDLHEQYF
V: TRBV5-1
size: many
length: 18
D: -
J: TRBJ2-7

DNA: TGTGCCAGCAGCCAAGTTAACACTGAAGCTTTCTTT
CDR3: CASSQVNTEAFF
V: TRBV7-9
size: few
length: 12
D: -
J: TRBJ1-1

DNA: TGCAGTGCTCAAGCCCAGACTAGTATGCACGAGCAGTACTTC
CDR3: CSAQAQTSMHEQYF
V: TRBV20-1
size: many
length: 14
D: -
J: TRBJ2-7

DNA: TGCAGTGCTAGAACGCAGGGCCTCTCCTACGAGCAGTACTTC
CDR3: CSARTQGLSYEQYF
V: TRBV20-1
size: -
length: 14
D: -
J: TRBJ2-7

DNA: TGCGCCAGCAAAATAGAGACCCAGTACTTC
CDR3: CASKIETQYF
V: TRBV10-1
size: few
length: 10
D: -
J: TRBJ2-5

DNA: TGTGCCAGCAGCGACCCGTCAGATACGCAGTATTTT
CDR3: CASSDPSDTQYF
V: TRBV7-9
size: -
length: 12
D: -
J: TRBJ2-3

DNA: TGTGCCAGCAGCTTAGCGGTTCGTGAAGAGACCCAGTACTTC
CDR3: CASSLAVREETQYF
V: TRBV11-2
size: few
length: 14
D: -
J: TRBJ2-5

DNA: TGTGCCAGTACTAGCGGGGTACCCTACAATGAGCAGTTCTTC
CDR3: CASTSGVPYNEQFF
V: TRBV19
size: -
length: 14
D: TRBD2
J: TRBJ2-1

DNA: TGTGCCAGCAGCGCCGGACAGGGGGAGACCCAGTACTTC
CDR3: CASSAGQGETQYF
V: TRBV9
size: many
length: 13
D: TRBD1
J: TRBJ2-5

DNA: TGTGCCAGCAGCCAAGGGACTCTCGGGACCTACGAGCAGTACTTC
CDR3: CASSQGTLGTYEQYF
V: TRBV4-2
size: -
length: 15
D: -
J: TRBJ2-7

DNA: TGTGCCAGCAGTTACTCTTACAGTGAGTGGGAGACCCAGTACTTC
CDR3: CASSYSYSEWETQYF
V: TRBV6-5
size: few
length: 15
D: -
J: TRBJ2-5

DNA: TGTGCCAGCAGCTTAGTAGCGGGACAGGGGGCCTACAATGAGCAGTTCTTC
CDR3: CASSLVAGQGAYNEQFF
V: TRBV11-2
size: few
length: 17
D: TRBD1
J: TRBJ2-1